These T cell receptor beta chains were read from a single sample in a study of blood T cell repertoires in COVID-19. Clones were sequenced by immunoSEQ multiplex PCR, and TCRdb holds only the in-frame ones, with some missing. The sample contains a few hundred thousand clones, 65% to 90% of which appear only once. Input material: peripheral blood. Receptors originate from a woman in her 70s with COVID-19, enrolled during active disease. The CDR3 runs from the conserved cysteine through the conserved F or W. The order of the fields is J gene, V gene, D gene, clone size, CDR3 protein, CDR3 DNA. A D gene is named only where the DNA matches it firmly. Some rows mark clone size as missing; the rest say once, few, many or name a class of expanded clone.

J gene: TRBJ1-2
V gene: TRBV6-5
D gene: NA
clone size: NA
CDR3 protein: CASSQMGGRSYGYTF
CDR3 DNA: TGTGCCAGCAGTCAAATGGGGGGGCGAAGCTATGGCTACACCTTC

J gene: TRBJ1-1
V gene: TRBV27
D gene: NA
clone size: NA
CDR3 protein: CASTMRYRDTEAFF
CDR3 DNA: TGTGCCAGCACCATGAGATATCGGGACACTGAAGCTTTCTTT

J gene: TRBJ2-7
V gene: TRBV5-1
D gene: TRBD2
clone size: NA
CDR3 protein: CASSRSGIDYEQYF
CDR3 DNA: TGCGCCAGCAGCCGTAGCGGGATCGACTACGAGCAGTACTTC

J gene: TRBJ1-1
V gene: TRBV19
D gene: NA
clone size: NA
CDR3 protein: CASSIRLGAEAFF
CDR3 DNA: TGTGCCAGTAGTATTCGCCTCGGTGCTGAAGCTTTCTTT

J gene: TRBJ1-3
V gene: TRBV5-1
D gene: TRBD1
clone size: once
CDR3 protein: CASSPQGASDTIYF
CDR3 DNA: TGCGCCAGCAGCCCCCAGGGGGCAAGTGACACCATATATTTT

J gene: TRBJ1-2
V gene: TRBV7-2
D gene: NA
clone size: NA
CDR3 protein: CASSIGGEYGYTF
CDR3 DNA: TGTGCCAGCAGTATTGGGGGGGAATATGGCTACACCTTC

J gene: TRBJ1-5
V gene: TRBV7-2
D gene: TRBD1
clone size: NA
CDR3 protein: CASSPKGQGNQPQHF
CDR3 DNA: TGTGCCAGCAGCCCGAAGGGACAGGGCAATCAGCCCCAGCATTTT

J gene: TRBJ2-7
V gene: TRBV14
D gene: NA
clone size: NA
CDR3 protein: CASSQDSRVQYF
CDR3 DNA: TGTGCCAGCAGCCAAGATAGCCGGGTGCAGTACTTC

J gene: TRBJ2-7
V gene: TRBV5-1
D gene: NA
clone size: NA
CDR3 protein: CASSLDSPQLYEQYF
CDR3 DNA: TGCGCCAGCAGCTTGGACAGCCCCCAACTCTACGAGCAGTACTTC

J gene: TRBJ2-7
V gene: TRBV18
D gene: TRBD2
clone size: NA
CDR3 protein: CASSRRGAYEQYF
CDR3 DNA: TGTGCCAGCTCACGTCGGGGGGCCTACGAGCAGTACTTC

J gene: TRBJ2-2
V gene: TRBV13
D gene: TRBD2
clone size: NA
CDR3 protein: CASSFLAGANTGELFF
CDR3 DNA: TGTGCCAGCAGCTTCCTAGCGGGAGCGAACACCGGGGAGCTGTTTTTT

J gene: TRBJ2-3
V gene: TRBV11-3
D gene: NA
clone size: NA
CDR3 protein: CASSRGDTQYF
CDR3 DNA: TGTGCCAGCAGCCGAGGGGATACGCAGTATTTT

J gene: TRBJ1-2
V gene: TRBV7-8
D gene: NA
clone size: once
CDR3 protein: CASSSYRTGRNGYTF
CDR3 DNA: TGTGCCAGCAGCTCATATCGCACAGGGCGGAATGGCTACACCTTC

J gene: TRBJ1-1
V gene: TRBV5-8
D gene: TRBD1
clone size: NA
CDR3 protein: CASSPDLQGAIHDTEAFF
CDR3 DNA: TGTGCCAGCAGCCCGGACCTGCAGGGGGCGATCCATGACACTGAAGCTTTCTTT

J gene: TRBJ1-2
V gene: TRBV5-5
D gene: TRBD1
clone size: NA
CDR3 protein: CASSLIETGGYGYTF
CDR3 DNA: TGTGCCAGCAGCTTGATCGAGACAGGGGGCTATGGCTACACCTTC

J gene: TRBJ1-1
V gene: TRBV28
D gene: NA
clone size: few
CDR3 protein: CASSRGGAEAFF
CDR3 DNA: TGTGCCAGCAGCCGGGGGGGGGCTGAAGCTTTCTTT

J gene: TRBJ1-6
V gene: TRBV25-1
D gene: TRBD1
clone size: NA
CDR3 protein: CASSPPGQGAWGNSPLHF
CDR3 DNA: TGTGCCAGCAGCCCACCGGGACAGGGGGCTTGGGGGAATTCACCCCTCCACTTT

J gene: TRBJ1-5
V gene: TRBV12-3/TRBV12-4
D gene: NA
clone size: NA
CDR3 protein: CASSSWAYQPQHF
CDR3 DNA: TGTGCCAGCAGTTCGTGGGCTTATCAGCCCCAGCATTTT

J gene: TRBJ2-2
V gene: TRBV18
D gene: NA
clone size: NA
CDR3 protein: CASSLLFTGELFF
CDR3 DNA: TGTGCCAGCTCACTCCTGTTCACCGGGGAGCTGTTTTTT

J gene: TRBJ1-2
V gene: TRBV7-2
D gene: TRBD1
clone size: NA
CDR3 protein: CASSSQGSNYGYTF
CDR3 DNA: TGTGCCAGCAGCTCACAGGGGTCCAACTATGGCTACACCTTC

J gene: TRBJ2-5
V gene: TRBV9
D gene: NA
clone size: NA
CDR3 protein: CASSVWGAAQETQYF
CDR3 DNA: TGTGCCAGCAGCGTATGGGGCGCGGCTCAAGAGACCCAGTACTTC

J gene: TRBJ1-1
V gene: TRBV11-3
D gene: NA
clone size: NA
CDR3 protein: CASSLETAEAFF
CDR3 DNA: TGTGCCAGCAGCTTAGAAACAGCTGAAGCTTTCTTT

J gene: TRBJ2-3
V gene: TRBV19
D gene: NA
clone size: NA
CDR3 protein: CASSMGRASTDTQYF
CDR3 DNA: TGTGCCAGTAGTATGGGCCGTGCTAGCACAGATACGCAGTATTTT

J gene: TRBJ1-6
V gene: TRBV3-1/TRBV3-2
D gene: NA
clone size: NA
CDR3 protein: CASSHRGDNSPLHF
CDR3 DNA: TGTGCCAGCAGCCACAGGGGAGATAATTCACCCCTCCACTTT

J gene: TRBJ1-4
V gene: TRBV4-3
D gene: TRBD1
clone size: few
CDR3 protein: CASSQGQGWSTNEKLFF
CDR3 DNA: TGCGCCAGCAGCCAAGGACAGGGATGGTCAACTAATGAAAAACTGTTTTTT

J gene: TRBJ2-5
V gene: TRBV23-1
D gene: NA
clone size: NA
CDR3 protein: CASSFGKYQETQYF
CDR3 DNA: TGCGCCAGCAGTTTCGGTAAGTACCAAGAGACCCAGTACTTC